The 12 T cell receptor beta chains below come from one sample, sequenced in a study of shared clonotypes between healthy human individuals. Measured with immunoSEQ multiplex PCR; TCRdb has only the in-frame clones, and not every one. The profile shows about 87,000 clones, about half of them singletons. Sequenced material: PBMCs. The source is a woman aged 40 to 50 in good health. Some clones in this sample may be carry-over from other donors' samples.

The CDR3 DNA reads TGCAGCGTTGACTTGGACGGAGTCTACAATGAGCAGTTCTTC. This encodes CSVDLDGVYNEQFF. The V call is TRBV29-1, the J call TRBJ2-1, with D hard to call. Trimming removed 3 bases from V and 3 bases from J, with 12 bases in between. The germline V gene has CDR1 SQVTM and CDR2 ANQGSEA. The CDR3 sequence is 14 residues long.

This CDR3 reads CASSLTSGRAGYEQYF. The CDR3, as DNA: TGTGCCAGCAGCTTAACTAGCGGGAGGGCCGGCTACGAGCAGTACTTC. The chain recombines TRBV7-2 with TRBJ2-7; 13 positions agree with TRBD2. The germline V gene has CDR1 SGHTA and CDR2 FQGNSA. J lost 3 bases, V lost 2 bases, and 4 bases had no gene match. The length of the CDR3 is 16 residues.

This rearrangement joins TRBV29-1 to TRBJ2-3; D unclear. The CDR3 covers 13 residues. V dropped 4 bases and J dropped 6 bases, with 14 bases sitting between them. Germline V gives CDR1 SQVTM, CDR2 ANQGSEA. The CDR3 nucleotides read TGCAGCGTTGTCTTTCAGGTCGGGGATACGCAGTATTTT. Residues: CSVVFQVGDTQYF.

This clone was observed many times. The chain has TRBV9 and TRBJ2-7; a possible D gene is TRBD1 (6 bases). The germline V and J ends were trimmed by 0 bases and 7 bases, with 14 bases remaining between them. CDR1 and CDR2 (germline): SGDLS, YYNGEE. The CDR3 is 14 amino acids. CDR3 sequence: CASSVGGPLGEQYF. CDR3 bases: TGTGCCAGCAGCGTAGGGGGGCCACTCGGAGAGCAGTACTTC.

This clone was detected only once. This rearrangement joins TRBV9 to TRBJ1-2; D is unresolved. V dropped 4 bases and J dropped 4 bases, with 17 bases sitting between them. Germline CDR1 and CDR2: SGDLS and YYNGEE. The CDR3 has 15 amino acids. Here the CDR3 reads CASSNSRADLYGYTF. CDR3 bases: TGTGCCAGCAGCAACTCCCGGGCGGACCTCTATGGCTACACCTTC.

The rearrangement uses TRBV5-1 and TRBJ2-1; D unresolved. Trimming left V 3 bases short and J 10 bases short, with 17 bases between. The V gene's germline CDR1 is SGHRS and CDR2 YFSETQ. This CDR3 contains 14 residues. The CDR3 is CASSSEPSVGEQFF. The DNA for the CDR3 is TGCGCCAGCAGCTCCGAACCCTCTGTCGGGGAGCAGTTCTTC. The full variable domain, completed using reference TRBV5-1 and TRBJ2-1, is KAGVTQTPRYLIKTRGQQVTLSCSPISGHRSVSWYQQTPGQGLQFLFEYFSETQRNKGNFPGRFSGRQFSNSRSEMNVSTLELGDSALYLCASSSEPSVGEQFFGPGTRLTVL.

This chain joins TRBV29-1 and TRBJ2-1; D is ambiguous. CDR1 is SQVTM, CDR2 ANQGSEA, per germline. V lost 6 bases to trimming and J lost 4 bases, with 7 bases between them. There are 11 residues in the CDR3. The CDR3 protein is CSVALYNEQFF. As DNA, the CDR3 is TGCAGCGTGGCCCTTTACAATGAGCAGTTCTTC.

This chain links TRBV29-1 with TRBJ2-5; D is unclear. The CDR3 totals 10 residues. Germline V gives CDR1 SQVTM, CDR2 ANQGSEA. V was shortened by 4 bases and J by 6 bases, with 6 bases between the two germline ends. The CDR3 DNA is TGCAGCGTTGGATCCCAGACCCAGTACTTC. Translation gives CSVGSQTQYF.

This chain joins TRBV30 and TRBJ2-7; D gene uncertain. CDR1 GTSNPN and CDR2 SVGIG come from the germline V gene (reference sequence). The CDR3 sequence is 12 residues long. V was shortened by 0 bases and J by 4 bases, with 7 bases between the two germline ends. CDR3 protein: CAWSVNGYEQYF. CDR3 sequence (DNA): TGTGCCTGGAGTGTAAACGGGTACGAGCAGTACTTC.

CDR3 in DNA: TGTGCCTGGAGTGTAGGTAATAATCAGCCCCAGCATTTT. Translated: CAWSVGNNQPQHF. This sequence joins TRBV30 and TRBJ1-5, with no clear D. Germline CDR1 and CDR2: GTSNPN and SVGIG (reference sequence). V dropped 0 bases and J dropped 4 bases, with 7 bases sitting between them. The CDR3 sequence is 13 residues long.

CDR3 protein: CASSDSASGGYNEQFF. CDR3 coding DNA: TGTGCCAGCAGTGACTCGGCTAGCGGGGGATACAATGAGCAGTTCTTC. The chain links TRBV6-4 to TRBJ2-1; 10 bases are shared with TRBD2. CDR1 and CDR2 from the germline V gene are MRHNA and SNTAGT. CDR3 length equals 16 residues. The junction had 3 bases not matched to a gene; V was cut back by 0 bases and J by 4 bases.

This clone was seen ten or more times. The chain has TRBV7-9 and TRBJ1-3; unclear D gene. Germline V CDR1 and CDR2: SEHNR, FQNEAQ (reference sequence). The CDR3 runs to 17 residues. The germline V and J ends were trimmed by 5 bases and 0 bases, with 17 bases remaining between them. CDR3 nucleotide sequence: TGTGCCAGCAGCGCTCAAGGACCAGTAAGCTCTGGAAACACCATATATTTT. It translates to CASSAQGPVSSGNTIYF.